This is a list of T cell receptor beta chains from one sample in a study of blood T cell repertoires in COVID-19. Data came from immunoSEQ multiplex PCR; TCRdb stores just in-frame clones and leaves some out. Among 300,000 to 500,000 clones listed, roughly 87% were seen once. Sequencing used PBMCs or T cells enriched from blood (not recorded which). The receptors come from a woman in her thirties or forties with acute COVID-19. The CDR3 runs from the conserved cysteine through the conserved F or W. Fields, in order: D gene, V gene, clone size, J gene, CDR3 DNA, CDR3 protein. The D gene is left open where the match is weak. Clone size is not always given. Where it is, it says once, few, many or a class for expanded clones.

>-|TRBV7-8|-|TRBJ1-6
TGTGCCAGCAGCGGACAGAATTCACCCCTCCACTTT
CASSGQNSPLHF
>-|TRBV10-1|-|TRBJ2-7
TGCGCCAGCAGTGAGTCTCTAAGCTACGAGCAGTACTTC
CASSESLSYEQYF
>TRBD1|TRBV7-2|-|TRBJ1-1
TGTGCCAGCAGCGGAGGGACAGAGAACACTGAAGCTTTCTTT
CASSGGTENTEAFF
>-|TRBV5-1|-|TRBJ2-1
TGCGCCAGCAGCTTGGGAGGGCTAGGGTACAATGAGCAGTTCTTC
CASSLGGLGYNEQFF
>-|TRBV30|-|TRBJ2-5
TGTGCCTGGACCCAGGGTGGCATTGAGACCCAGTACTTC
CAWTQGGIETQYF
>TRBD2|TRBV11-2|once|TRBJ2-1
TGTGCCAGCAGCTTATACCACATACCGGGACTAGGAGCCAATGAGCAGTTCTTC
CASSLYHIPGLGANEQFF
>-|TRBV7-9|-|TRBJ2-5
TGTGCCAGCAGCCCCGGGACTCTACAAGAGACCCAGTACTTC
CASSPGTLQETQYF
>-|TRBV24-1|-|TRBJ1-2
TGTGCCACCAGTGATTCAGACAGCAACTATGGCTACACCTTC
CATSDSDSNYGYTF
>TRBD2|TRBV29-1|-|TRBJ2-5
TGCAGCGTTGTCGCTCAGCGGGGGCCGGGGGAGACCCAGTACTTC
CSVVAQRGPGETQYF
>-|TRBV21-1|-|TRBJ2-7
TGTGCCAGCAGCAAAGGGCAGGACTCCTACGAGCAGTACTTC
CASSKGQDSYEQYF
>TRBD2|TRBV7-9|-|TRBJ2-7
TGTGCCAGCAGCTCCTCTAGCGGGGACTACGAGCAGTACTTC
CASSSSSGDYEQYF
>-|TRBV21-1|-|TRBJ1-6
TGTGCCAGCAGACGCTGCTCCCTTGGCAATAATTCACCCCTCCACTTT
CASRRCSLGNNSPLHF
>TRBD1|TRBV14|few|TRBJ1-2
TGTGCCAGCAGCCGACAGGACAGGGCACCCTATGGCTACACCTTC
CASSRQDRAPYGYTF
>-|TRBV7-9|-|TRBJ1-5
TGTGCCAGCAGGGAAGGGCAGGGGCCCCAGCATTTT
CASREGQGPQHF
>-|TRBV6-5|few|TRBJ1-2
TGTGCCAGCAATCAGGAAATGTATGGCTACACCTTC
CASNQEMYGYTF
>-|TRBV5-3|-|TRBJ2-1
TGTGCCAGAAGCTCCGGGACATCAAACAATGAGCAGTTCTTC
CARSSGTSNNEQFF
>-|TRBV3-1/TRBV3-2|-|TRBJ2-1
TGTGCCAGCAGCCGAAGCGCGTCCGGGGTGGATGAGCAGTTCTTC
CASSRSASGVDEQFF
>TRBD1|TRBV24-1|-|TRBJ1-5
TGTGCCACCAGTGACCGGGACAGGGAGGTCAATCAGCCCCAGCATTTT
CATSDRDREVNQPQHF
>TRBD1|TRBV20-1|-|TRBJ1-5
TGCAGTGCCAGTCCCGGACAGGGGGTTCAGCCCCAGCATTTT
CSASPGQGVQPQHF
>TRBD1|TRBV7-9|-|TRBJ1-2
TGTGCCAGCAGCGCAGGGGGACCTTATGGCTACACCTTC
CASSAGGPYGYTF
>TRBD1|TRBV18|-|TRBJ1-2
TGTGCCAGCTCACCACCCCAGGGGGAAGATGGCTACACCTTC
CASSPPQGEDGYTF
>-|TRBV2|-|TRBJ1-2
TGTGCCAGCAGTGAACAGATTATTGGCTACACCTTC
CASSEQIIGYTF
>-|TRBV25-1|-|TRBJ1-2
TGTGCCAGCAGTGATCACAGGGACGGCTACACCTTC
CASSDHRDGYTF
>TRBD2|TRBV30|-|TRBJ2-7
TGTGCCTGGAGTGTACAAAGCGGGGCGAACTACGAGCAGTACTTC
CAWSVQSGANYEQYF
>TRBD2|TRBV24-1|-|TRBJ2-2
TGTGCCACCAGTCTAGCGGGGGTTGCGAACACCGGGGAGCTGTTTTTT
CATSLAGVANTGELFF
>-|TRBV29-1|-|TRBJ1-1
TGCAGCGTGGTGGCCGGGACACTAAACACTGAAGCTTTCTTT
CSVVAGTLNTEAFF
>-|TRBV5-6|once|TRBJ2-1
TGTGCCAGCAGCTACCTGAAGGGAGGAAGGGATGAGCAGTTCTTC
CASSYLKGGRDEQFF